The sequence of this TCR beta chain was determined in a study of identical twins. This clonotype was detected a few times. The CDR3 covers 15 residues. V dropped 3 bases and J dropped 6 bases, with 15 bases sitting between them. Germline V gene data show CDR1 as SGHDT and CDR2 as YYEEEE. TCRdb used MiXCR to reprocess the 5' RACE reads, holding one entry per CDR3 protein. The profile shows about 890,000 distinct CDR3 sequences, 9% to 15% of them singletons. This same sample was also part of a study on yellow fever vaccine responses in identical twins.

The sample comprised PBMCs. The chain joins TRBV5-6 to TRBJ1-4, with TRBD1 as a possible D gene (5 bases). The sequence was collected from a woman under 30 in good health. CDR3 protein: CASSSPQEWDEKLFF. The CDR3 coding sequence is TGTGCCAGCAGCTCACCACAGGAATGGGATGAAAAACTGTTTTTT.